This passage covers 18 T cell receptor beta chains from one sample sequenced in a study of monozygotic twins with cystic fibrosis. Clones were sequenced by immunoSEQ multiplex PCR, and TCRdb holds only the in-frame ones, with some missing. The table lists some 14,000 clones, around 87% of them singletons. Sequenced sample: blood. Receptors originate from a boy aged 10-17 years with cystic fibrosis.

The chain joins TRBV11-2 to TRBJ1-1; D uncertain. The germline gives CDR1 SGHAT, CDR2 FQNNGV. There are 15 residues in the CDR3. The V and J ends lost 5 bases and 1 base respectively, with 14 bases between them. The CDR3 spells CASSAWQVKNTEAFF. Here the CDR3 DNA reads TGTGCCAGCAGCGCCTGGCAGGTGAAGAACACTGAAGCTTTCTTT.

The chain uses TRBV5-6 and TRBJ1-4; D remains unclear. This CDR3 contains 15 residues. The V end was cut by 2 bases, the J end by 6 bases, with 14 bases between. Looked up from germline, CDR1 is SGHDT and CDR2 is YYEEEE. CDR3 amino acids: CASSFRSPRDEKLFF. In DNA form, the CDR3 reads TGTGCCAGCAGCTTTCGATCTCCTCGGGATGAAAAACTGTTTTTT.

V is TRBV7-8 and J is TRBJ2-5, with D tentatively TRBD1 or TRBD2 (5 bases each). Germline values: CDR1 SGHVS, CDR2 FQNEAQ. The CDR3 loop spans 17 amino acids. V was clipped by 1 base and J by 4 bases, with 19 bases between them. In DNA form, the CDR3 reads TGTGCCAGCAGCTTAGGAGATTGGGACCTAGTAGGAGAGACCCAGTACTTC. Translated: CASSLGDWDLVGETQYF.

The V and J genes are TRBV29-1 and TRBJ2-5; D is unresolved. The CDR3 covers 12 residues. CDR1 and CDR2 (germline): SQVTM, ANQGSEA. Trimming removed 6 bases from V and 1 base from J, with 9 bases in between. This chain's CDR3 is CSVAKAQETQYF. In DNA, the CDR3 is TGCAGCGTAGCGAAGGCCCAAGAGACCCAGTACTTC. Using reference TRBV29-1 and TRBJ2-5 for the parts outside the CDR3, the full variable domain is SAVISQKPSRDICQRGTSLTIQCQVDSQVTMMFWYRQQPGQSLTLIATANQGSEATYESGFVIDKFPISRPNLTFSTLTVSNMSPEDSSIYLCSVAKAQETQYFGPGTRLLVL.

The chain combines TRBV30 with TRBJ2-6; 7 nucleotides line up with TRBD1. Unmatched junction bases numbered 13, after V lost 5 bases and J lost 3 bases. Germline V gives CDR1 GTSNPN, CDR2 SVGIG (reference sequence). The CDR3 sequence is 17 residues long. The CDR3 loop reads CAWAFEGAAFGANVLTF. The CDR3 DNA follows: TGTGCCTGGGCCTTTGAGGGGGCAGCGTTTGGGGCCAACGTCCTGACTTTC.

This chain connects TRBV4-2 to TRBJ1-1; TRBD1 matches 7 bases. V lost 0 bases to trimming and J lost 2 bases; unmatched junction nucleotides: 18. The germline CDR1 and CDR2 sequences are LGHNA and YNFKEQ. The CDR3 is 20 residues long. In DNA, the CDR3 is TGTGCCAGCAGCCAAGATGCGTTAAGGGCAGGGGGACTTTTCAACACTGAAGCTTTCTTT. Protein sequence: CASSQDALRAGGLFNTEAFF.

The rearrangement links TRBV4-1 to TRBJ1-3, with D unclear. The CDR3 covers 15 residues. Per germline, CDR1 MGHRA and CDR2 YSYEKL. The V end was cut by 4 bases, the J end by 0 bases, with 10 bases between. CDR3 amino acids: CASSLDWSSGNTIYF. The CDR3 DNA is TGCGCCAGCAGCCTCGACTGGAGCTCTGGAAACACCATATATTTT.

The CDR3 is CASSSSGTSKMGAFF. As DNA, the CDR3 is TGTGCCAGCAGTTCATCCGGGACATCAAAGATGGGAGCTTTCTTT. This chain joins TRBV11-3 and TRBJ1-1; tentatively, D is TRBD1 (6 bases). Trimming shortened V by 6 bases and J by 10 bases, and 24 bases separated the two germline ends. The germline CDR1 and CDR2 sequences are SGHNT and YENEEA. The CDR3 is 15 amino acids.

The chain carries TRBV5-1 and TRBJ1-2, with a tentative D call TRBD1 (5 bases). This CDR3 spans 15 amino acids. CDR1 is SGHRS and CDR2 is YFSETQ in the germline V gene. V shed 4 bases and J shed 2 bases, with 15 bases lying between them. DNA for the CDR3: TGCGCCAGCAGCCCCGAGGCCAGGGTAAACTATGGCTACACCTTC. As protein: CASSPEARVNYGYTF. The full variable domain, its missing parts supplied by reference TRBV5-1 and TRBJ1-2, is KAGVTQTPRYLIKTRGQQVTLSCSPISGHRSVSWYQQTPGQGLQFLFEYFSETQRNKGNFPGRFSGRQFSNSRSEMNVSTLELGDSALYLCASSPEARVNYGYTFGSGTRLTVV.

V and J are TRBV9 and TRBJ2-1; D is perhaps TRBD2 (6 bases). Germline V lookup: CDR1 SGDLS, CDR2 YYNGEE. The V gene lost 3 bases and the J gene lost 0 bases, with 7 bases spanning the gap. The CDR3 has 14 amino acids. The CDR3 loop reads CASSAGGSYNEQFF. In DNA form, the CDR3 reads TGTGCCAGCAGCGCCGGGGGCTCCTACAATGAGCAGTTCTTC. Full variable domain (remainder filled in from reference TRBV9 and TRBJ2-1): DSGVTQTPKHLITATGQRVTLRCSPRSGDLSVYWYQQSLDQGLQFLIQYYNGEERAKGNILERFSAQQFPDLHSELNLSSLELGDSALYFCASSAGGSYNEQFFGPGTRLTVL.

This clone has a handful of counts. The chain joins TRBV5-1 to TRBJ1-6; no clear D. CDR1 is SGHRS, CDR2 YFSETQ, per germline. This CDR3 region has 13 residues. Trimming removed 2 bases from V and 5 bases from J, with 5 bases in between. The CDR3 DNA sequence: TGCGCCAGCAGCTTCGGAAATAATTCACCCCTCCACTTT. This translates into CASSFGNNSPLHF.

As regards this clone: At one end the junction does not follow the germline gene, possibly because of a read error. The V call is TRBV4-2, the J call TRBJ1-2, with D perhaps matching TRBD1 (5 bases). Germline lookup yields CDR1 LGHNA and CDR2 YNFKEQ. This CDR3 has 13 residues. The CDR3 loop is CASSQSAQDTDNF. CDR3 DNA: TGTGCCAGCAGCCAATCTGCGCAGGACACGGATAACTTC.

The V gene is TRBV10-2, the J gene TRBJ2-1; 8 bases align to TRBD1. Germline assignment: CDR1 WSHSY and CDR2 SAAADI. The CDR3 consists of 17 residues. V lost 7 bases to trimming and J lost 3 bases; unmatched junction nucleotides: 14. The DNA for the CDR3 is TGCGCCAGCACCAGGACAGGGTTTGGGAGCGTCTACAATGAGCAGTTCTTC. Encoded protein: CASTRTGFGSVYNEQFF.

The V gene is TRBV30, the J gene TRBJ1-2; 7 positions match TRBD1. V was clipped by 6 bases and J by 4 bases; unmatched bases: 11. Germline assignment: CDR1 GTSNPN and CDR2 SVGIG (reference sequence). This CDR3 contains 14 residues. Written as DNA, the CDR3 is TGTGCCTGTAGTCCCGGGACAGAAGCCTATGGCTACACCTTC. It encodes CACSPGTEAYGYTF.

This sequence joins TRBV19 and TRBJ1-5; unclear D gene. Trimming shortened V by 4 bases and J by 0 bases, and 10 bases separated the two germline ends. CDR1 is LNHDA and CDR2 is SQIVND in the germline V gene (reference sequence). The CDR3 loop spans 15 amino acids. The CDR3 reads CASSTWEVSNQPQHF. In nucleotides, the CDR3 is TGTGCCAGTAGTACCTGGGAAGTTAGCAATCAGCCCCAGCATTTT.

This clone was seen just once. The J gene is TRBJ2-7, the V gene TRBV5-6; 9 bases agree with TRBD1. The ends lost 4 bases at V and 1 base at J; junction bases unmatched: 15. This CDR3 is built from 18 residues. From germline, CDR1 is SGHDT and CDR2 YYEEEE. The CDR3 protein is CASSPPRWAGTGSYEQYF. CDR3 bases: TGTGCCAGCAGCCCCCCTAGGTGGGCGGGGACAGGGTCCTACGAGCAGTACTTC.

This rearrangement joins TRBV11-3 to TRBJ2-3, with a weak D call TRBD2 (6 bases). The V gene's germline CDR1 is SGHNT and CDR2 YENEEA. This CDR3 is built from 15 residues. V shed 6 bases and J shed 3 bases, with 16 bases lying between them. The CDR3 bases are TGTGCCAGCAGTCCAGGAGGGTCCTTAACAGATACGCAGTATTTT. It translates to CASSPGGSLTDTQYF. Full variable domain (missing parts from reference TRBV11-3 and TRBJ2-3): EAGVVQSPRYKIIEKKQPVAFWCNPISGHNTLYWYLQNLGQGPELLIRYENEEAVDDSQLPKDRFSAERLKGVDSTLKIQPAELGDSAVYLCASSPGGSLTDTQYFGPGTRLTVL.

The table lists this clone with a count of one. The chain has TRBV5-5 and TRBJ2-6; D is possibly TRBD1 (5 bases). The length of the CDR3 is 18 residues. With 0 bases removed from V and 0 bases from J, the gap between germline ends came to 13 bases. Per germline, CDR1 SGHKS and CDR2 YYEKEE (reference sequence). The CDR3 spells CASSLVAGFLSGANVLTF. Written as DNA, the CDR3 is TGTGCCAGCAGCTTGGTTGCAGGGTTCCTCTCTGGGGCCAACGTCCTGACTTTC.